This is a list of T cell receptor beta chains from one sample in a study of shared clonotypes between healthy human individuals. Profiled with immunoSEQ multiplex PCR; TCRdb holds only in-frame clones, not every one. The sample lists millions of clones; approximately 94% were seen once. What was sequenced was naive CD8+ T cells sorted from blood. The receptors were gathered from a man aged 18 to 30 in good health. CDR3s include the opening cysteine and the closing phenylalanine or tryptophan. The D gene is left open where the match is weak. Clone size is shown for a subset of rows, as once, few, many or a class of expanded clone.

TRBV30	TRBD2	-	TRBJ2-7	TGTGCCTGGAGTGGAGGGGAGGGTTACGAGCAGTACTTC	CAWSGGEGYEQYF
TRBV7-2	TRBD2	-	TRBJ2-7	TGTGCCAGCAGCTTAGAATGGGGACTAGCGGCCTACGAGCAGTACTTC	CASSLEWGLAAYEQYF
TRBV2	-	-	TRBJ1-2	TGTGCCAGCAGTGGGTATGGCTACACCTTC	CASSGYGYTF
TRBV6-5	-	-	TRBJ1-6	TGTGCCAGCAGTTATGGGACTCCTGGGGATTCACCCCTCCACTTT	CASSYGTPGDSPLHF
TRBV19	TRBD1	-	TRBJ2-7	TGTGCCAGTAGTATAGCGGGACAGGGGCCCTACGAGCAGTACTTC	CASSIAGQGPYEQYF
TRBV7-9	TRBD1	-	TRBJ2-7	TGTGCCAGCAGCTTAGCCGGGACAGGGGTCGACGAGCAGTACTTC	CASSLAGTGVDEQYF
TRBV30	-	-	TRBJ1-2	TGTGCCTGGAGTGTACGTCCGGGGGGTCCTGGCTACACCTTC	CAWSVRPGGPGYTF
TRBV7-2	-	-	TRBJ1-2	TGTGCCAGCAGCGGACAGTCGAGCTATGGCTACACCTTC	CASSGQSSYGYTF
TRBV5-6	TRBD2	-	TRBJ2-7	TGTGCCAGCAGCTTGGGAGCTAGCGGGACCCTCTACGAGCAGTACTTC	CASSLGASGTLYEQYF
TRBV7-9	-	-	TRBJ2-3	TGTGCCAGCAGCCGGAAGACTAGTAGTGTTGGAGATACGCAGTATTTT	CASSRKTSSVGDTQYF
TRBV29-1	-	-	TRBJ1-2	TGCAGCGTTCGAATAGGGGGCTATGGCTACACCTTC	CSVRIGGYGYTF
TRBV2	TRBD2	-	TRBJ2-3	TGTGCCAGCAGTGATGGGGGACTAGCGGATAGCACAGATACGCAGTATTTT	CASSDGGLADSTDTQYF
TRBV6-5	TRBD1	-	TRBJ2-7	TGTGCCAGCAGTACCGGGACAGGGGTGTACTTC	CASSTGTGVYF
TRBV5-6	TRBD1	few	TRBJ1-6	TGTGCCAGCAGTCTGGGACAGGAGAATTCACCCCTCCACTTT	CASSLGQENSPLHF
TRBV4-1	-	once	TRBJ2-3	TGCGCCAGCAGTCCCGGAGGTCTAAGCACAGATACGCAGTATTTT	CASSPGGLSTDTQYF
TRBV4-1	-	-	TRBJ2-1	TGCGCCAGCAGCCAAGAGAGGGGTACAGTGGATGAGCAGTTCTTC	CASSQERGTVDEQFF
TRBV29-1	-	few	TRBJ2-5	TGCAGCGTTGACCAGCGAAAGACCCAGTACTTC	CSVDQRKTQYF
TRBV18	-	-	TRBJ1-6	TGTGCCAGCTCACCAGTGGAGGGTTCCTATAATTCACCCCTCCACTTT	CASSPVEGSYNSPLHF
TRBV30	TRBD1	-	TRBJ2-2	TGTGCCTGGAGTGGGCACAGGGGCGCCGGGGAGCTGTTTTTT	CAWSGHRGAGELFF
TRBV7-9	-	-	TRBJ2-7	TGTGCCAGCAGCCCTGACAGTTCCTACGAGCAGTACTTC	CASSPDSSYEQYF
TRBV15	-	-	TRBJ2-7	TGTGCCACCAGCAGTTTACCGACCTACGAGCAGTACTTC	CATSSLPTYEQYF
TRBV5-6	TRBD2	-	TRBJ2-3	TGTGCCAGCAGCTTCGGGACTAGTCTTGATACGCAGTATTTT	CASSFGTSLDTQYF
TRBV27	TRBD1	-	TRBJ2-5	TGTGCCAGCAGTTTCTCCATCCGGGACAGACAAGAGACCCAGTACTTC	CASSFSIRDRQETQYF
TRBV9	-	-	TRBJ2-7	TGTGCCAGCAGCGTGGGCTGGAGCTCCTACGAGCAGTACTTC	CASSVGWSSYEQYF
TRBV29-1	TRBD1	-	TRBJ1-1	TGCAGCGCCGAGGGGGCCGGTGAAGCTTTCTTT	CSAEGAGEAFF
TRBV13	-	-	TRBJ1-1	TGTGCCAGCAGCCCGATGGACCAGAACACTGAAGCTTTCTTT	CASSPMDQNTEAFF